This T cell receptor (beta chain) was sequenced during a study of OX40 agonist ivuxolimab in advanced cancers. General observations from the study: People who partly responded at 0.1-3.0 mg/kg had some of the least clonal expansion seen.

The repertoire was sequenced with immunoSEQ multiplex PCR; TCRdb's copy has only in-frame clones and lacks some. The sample holds approximately 63,000 clones, around 87% seen once. Per germline, CDR1 LGHNA and CDR2 YSLEER. CDR3 length: 17 residues. With V trimmed by 0 bases and J by 7 bases, 8 bases remained unmatched. In the case of this clone: Its antigen remains unidentified.

This chain joins TRBV4-3 and TRBJ2-1; 11 bases agree with TRBD2. The receptor was isolated from an adult with an advanced solid tumor such as melanoma, head and neck, liver or kidney cancer. This material consisted of CD4+ or CD8+ T cells sorted from blood, taken in a trial of the OX40 agonist ivuxolimab. CDR3 in DNA: TGCGCCAGCAGCCAAGAGGGGGTAGCGGGAGGGCCGAATGAGCAGTTCTTC. Residues: CASSQEGVAGGPNEQFF.